The rows below give T cell receptor beta chains drawn from one sample of a study of identical twins. TCRdb recomputed calls from the 5' RACE reads with MiXCR, one row per CDR3 protein. This sample has 1.5 million to 2 million distinct CDR3 sequences; about 32% occur once, and the top ten carry roughly 0.3%. Sequenced sample: cord blood. The receptor set was obtained from a newborn girl in good health. Both conserved end residues are part of each CDR3. D genes are given only for firm matches. Not every row has a clone size; where given, it reads once, few, many or a size class.

-,TRBV29-1,TRBJ2-1,TRBD1,TGCAGCGCTGGGACAGCAAGAGAAGGTGAGCAGTTCTTC,CSAGTAREGEQFF
few,TRBV12-3/TRBV12-4,TRBJ1-5,-,TGTGCCAGCAGTTTAGGGAGGGGACGGGGCAATCAGCCCCAGCATTTT,CASSLGRGRGNQPQHF
-,TRBV10-3,TRBJ2-7,TRBD1,TGTGCCATCAGTGAGTCGCGGACAGGGGGGCACGAGCAGTACTTC,CAISESRTGGHEQYF
-,TRBV5-1,TRBJ1-5,-,TGCGCCAGCAGCCTAAACCCAACAACCCCAAATCAGCCCCAGCATTTT,CASSLNPTTPNQPQHF
-,TRBV5-1,TRBJ2-7,-,TGCGCCAGCAGCTTAGGACAGGACGGCGGGACCTACGAGCAGTACTTC,CASSLGQDGGTYEQYF
-,TRBV5-1,TRBJ2-3,-,TGCGCCAGCAAAAGAACGGCTAGCACAGATACGCAGTATTTT,CASKRTASTDTQYF
-,TRBV4-2,TRBJ1-6,TRBD1,TGTGCCAGCAGCCAAGATGGGACAGGGGGCTATAATTCACCCCTCCACTTT,CASSQDGTGGYNSPLHF
once,TRBV28,TRBJ1-1,-,TGTGCCAGCACCCCGACAGGAGAGAACACTGAAGCTTTCTTT,CASTPTGENTEAFF
-,TRBV20-1,TRBJ2-3,TRBD2,TGCAGTGCCCGAAGCGGGGCTCGCACAGATACGCAGTATTTT,CSARSGARTDTQYF
many,TRBV20-1,TRBJ2-5,-,TGCAGTGCTAGACAGCAAGAGACCCAGTACTTC,CSARQQETQYF
-,TRBV24-1,TRBJ1-4,-,TGTGCCACCAGTGATTTGGGCACTAATGAAAAACTGTTTTTT,CATSDLGTNEKLFF
few,TRBV4-1,TRBJ2-1,TRBD2,TGCGCCAGCAGCCAAGACCCTTGGCTAGCGGGTTCCTCCTACAATGAGCAGTTCTTC,CASSQDPWLAGSSYNEQFF
-,TRBV6-6,TRBJ1-3,-,TGTGCCAGCCACAACTCCGACAGGTCTGGAAACACCATATATTTT,CASHNSDRSGNTIYF
-,TRBV7-2,TRBJ2-2,-,TGTGCCAGCAGCCTTCTCAGAGGACTTCCGAACACCGGGGAGCTGTTTTTT,CASSLLRGLPNTGELFF
-,TRBV2,TRBJ1-5,-,TGTGCCAGCAGTGGAAAATCAGGGCCCCGCTTCAATCAGCCCCAGCATTTT,CASSGKSGPRFNQPQHF